The 30 T cell receptor beta chains below all came from one sample that was sequenced in a study of Ad26.COV2.S vaccination and SARS-CoV-2 variants. Libraries were prepared by immunoSEQ multiplex PCR; TCRdb keeps only in-frame clonotypes and omits some of them. The profile shows over 450,000 clones, 80% to 90% of them singletons. The treatment was: roughly 19 received Ad26.COV2.S at low or high dose, single or two shots; about 5 received placebo; per-sample allocation not given. Samples were taken on day 63 after the first vaccine or placebo injection. Sequenced material: peripheral blood, taken in a trial of Ad26.COV2.S vaccine versus placebo. Receptors originate from a person between 18 and 59 years old who received the Ad26.COV2.S COVID-19 vaccine or a placebo.

The rearrangement uses TRBV18 and TRBJ1-1; D perhaps matches TRBD1 (5 bases). The CDR3 contains 17 residues. The V gene's germline CDR1 is KGHSH and CDR2 LQKENI. Trimming shortened V by 4 bases and J by 4 bases, and 22 bases separated the two germline ends. The CDR3, as DNA: TGTGCCAGCTCACTCAGACGAACCGGGACTAGTGGCACTGAAGCTTTCTTT. It codes for CASSLRRTGTSGTEAFF.

The chain joins TRBV7-9 to TRBJ1-4; 9 bases match TRBD1. In germline, CDR1 is SEHNR, CDR2 FQNEAQ (reference sequence). The CDR3 has 16 amino acids. V lost 7 bases to trimming and J lost 3 bases; unmatched junction nucleotides: 9. As DNA, the CDR3 is TGTGCCAGCATTCGGACAGGGGTCGGGTCTAATGAAAAACTGTTTTTT. Its protein product is CASIRTGVGSNEKLFF.

The chain couples TRBV3-1 (or the pseudogene TRBV3-2) to TRBJ2-4; D gene uncertain. Germline CDR1 LGHDT, CDR2 YNNKEL (reference sequence). The CDR3 runs to 12 residues. V dropped 7 bases and J dropped 10 bases, with 14 bases sitting between them. The CDR3 DNA reads as TGTGCCAGCACCGGGCCCCACTCTATTCAGTACTTC. Translated, it gives CASTGPHSIQYF.

This chain connects TRBV7-3 to TRBJ2-7; no definite D call. Per the germline V gene, CDR1 is SGHTA and CDR2 is FQGTGA. Trimming took 2 bases from V and 1 from J, leaving 12 bases between them. The CDR3 is 15 amino acids. The CDR3: CASSLGSGVSYEQYF. The CDR3 bases are TGTGCCAGCAGCTTAGGTTCTGGCGTTTCCTACGAGCAGTACTTC.

The rearrangement uses TRBV5-4 and TRBJ2-6; 9 positions match TRBD1. The germline gives CDR1 SGHNT, CDR2 YYREEE (reference sequence). The CDR3 runs 16 residues. Losses at the gene ends were 4 bases for V and 2 bases for J; bases not matched to a gene: 4. The CDR3 is CASSKTGGAGANVLTF. CDR3 DNA: TGTGCCAGCAGCAAAACAGGGGGCGCTGGGGCCAACGTCCTGACTTTC.

This clone appeared once. The V call is TRBV18, the J call TRBJ1-4; maybe TRBD1 (6 bases). This CDR3 region has 14 residues. Germline CDR1 is KGHSH and CDR2 is LQKENI. V was cut by 6 bases and J by 7 bases, with 15 bases left in between. Written as DNA, the CDR3 is TGTGCCAGCTCCATAACCCGGGACACTGAAAAACTGTTTTTT. It yields the protein CASSITRDTEKLFF.

The gene calls are TRBV4-3 and TRBJ2-6, with 9 bases lining up with TRBD1. This CDR3 comprises 18 residues. The germline CDR1 and CDR2 sequences are LGHNA and YSLEER. J lost 0 bases, V lost 3 bases, and 6 bases had no gene match. This CDR3 is CASSHDRTGASGANVLTF. In DNA form, the CDR3 reads TGCGCCAGCAGCCATGATAGGACAGGGGCCTCTGGGGCCAACGTCCTGACTTTC.

To note about this clone: Within the sample, other DNA sequences also encode this same CDR3. The chain links TRBV18 to TRBJ1-1, with D hard to call. The V and J ends lost 1 base and 2 bases respectively, with 2 bases between them. The germline V gene encodes CDR1 KGHSH and CDR2 LQKENI. This CDR3 has 12 amino acids. CDR3 nucleotide sequence: TGTGCCAGCTCACCACGCAACACTGAAGCTTTCTTT. Residues: CASSPRNTEAFF.

The chain is built from TRBV27 and TRBJ2-2; D ambiguous. Germline V gene data show CDR1 as MNHEY and CDR2 as SMNVEV (reference sequence). The length of the CDR3 is 14 residues. V was cut by 5 bases and J by 3 bases, with 10 bases left in between. CDR3 sequence (DNA): TGTGCCAGCAGTAACAGAGGTTACACCGGGGAGCTGTTTTTT. Translated, it gives CASSNRGYTGELFF.

The count of this clone is one. This chain joins TRBV27 and TRBJ2-1; D is undetermined. Germline V gene lookup returns CDR1 MNHEY and CDR2 SMNVEV (reference sequence). V was trimmed by 5 bases and J by 2 bases, leaving 4 bases between them. The CDR3 covers 12 residues. The CDR3 here is CASSTPYNEQFF. Written as DNA, the CDR3 is TGTGCCAGCAGTACCCCCTACAATGAGCAGTTCTTC.

This chain connects TRBV2 to TRBJ2-1; TRBD2 matches 8 bases. Germline CDR1 is SNHLY and CDR2 is FYNNEI. V dropped 5 bases and J dropped 9; count of bases not matched to a gene: 12. CDR3 length: 15 amino acids. The CDR3 bases are TGTGCCAGCAGTACAGACCCCGGGACTAGTATTGAGCAGTTCTTC. The encoded protein is CASSTDPGTSIEQFF.

J is TRBJ1-5 and V is TRBV29-1; 7 bases align to TRBD1. Trimming at V came to 7 bases and at J to 6 bases, leaving 12 bases not matched to a gene. Germline assignment: CDR1 SQVTM and CDR2 ANQGSEA. The CDR3 has 14 residues. As DNA, the CDR3 is TGCAGCGCAGTTATGGCCCCAGGGGGTCAGCCCCAGCATTTT. This sequence encodes CSAVMAPGGQPQHF. The whole variable domain, remainder taken from reference TRBV29-1 and TRBJ1-5, is SAVISQKPSRDICQRGTSLTIQCQVDSQVTMMFWYRQQPGQSLTLIATANQGSEATYESGFVIDKFPISRPNLTFSTLTVSNMSPEDSSIYLCSAVMAPGGQPQHFGDGTRLSIL.

The gene calls are TRBV27 and TRBJ1-1, with D hard to call. The CDR3 is 11 residues long. Between the trimmed V and J ends, which lost 6 bases and 9 bases, there was a span of 11 bases. Per germline, CDR1 MNHEY and CDR2 SMNVEV (reference sequence). The CDR3 reads CASRRYSKAFF. The CDR3 bases are TGTGCCAGCAGACGATACTCGAAAGCTTTCTTT.

The rearrangement links TRBV3-1 (or the pseudogene TRBV3-2) to TRBJ1-2; D is undetermined. Germline V CDR1 and CDR2: LGHDT, YNNKEL (reference sequence). V gave up 1 base and J gave up 8 bases, with 11 bases separating them. The CDR3 has 13 amino acids. The CDR3 sequence: CASSQVGPRGYTF. CDR3 coding DNA: TGTGCCAGCAGCCAAGTTGGCCCGCGGGGCTACACCTTC.

This clone was counted a single time. This chain joins TRBV4-2 and TRBJ1-5; D ambiguous. Germline values: CDR1 LGHNA, CDR2 YNFKEQ. The V end was cut by 2 bases, the J end by 6 bases, with 8 bases between. This CDR3 is 13 amino acids long. In DNA form, the CDR3 reads TGTGCCAGCAGCCAATCCGGAGGTCAGCCCCAGCATTTT. It is translated as CASSQSGGQPQHF.

The genes are TRBV7-2 and TRBJ2-3; D is perhaps TRBD2 (6 bases). V shed 6 bases and J shed 3 bases, with 22 bases lying between them. Germline loops: CDR1 SGHTA, CDR2 FQGNSA. The CDR3 totals 17 residues. DNA for the CDR3: TGTGCCAGCAGTCTCGTTCCGGGACTGGGTTGGACAGATACGCAGTATTTT. It encodes CASSLVPGLGWTDTQYF.

This chain uses TRBV24-1 with TRBJ2-3; D tentatively reads TRBD1 or TRBD2 (5 bases each). The CDR3 runs 13 residues. Germline lookup yields CDR1 KGHDR and CDR2 SFDVKD. V shed 12 bases and J shed 2 bases, with 14 bases lying between them. The DNA of the CDR3 is TGTGCCGCCCGGGGCAGGGACACAGATACGCAGTATTTT. Translation: CAARGRDTDTQYF.

This chain connects TRBV7-9 to TRBJ2-7, with TRBD2 matching 12 bases. This CDR3 is built from 14 residues. V lost 4 bases and J lost 4; bases outside the gene matches: 2. The germline CDR1 and CDR2 sequences are SEHNR and FQNEAQ (reference sequence). The CDR3 loop is CASSSSGGAYEQYF. Written as DNA, the CDR3 is TGTGCCAGCAGCTCTAGCGGGGGGGCTTACGAGCAGTACTTC.

This rearrangement joins TRBV24-1 to TRBJ2-1; TRBD2 agrees at 10 bases. The trim removed 5 bases at V and 7 bases at J, leaving 7 bases unmatched. Germline loops: CDR1 KGHDR, CDR2 SFDVKD. CDR3 size: 15 residues. The CDR3 reads CATSAVAGGGNEQFF. CDR3 bases: TGTGCCACCAGTGCCGTAGCGGGAGGCGGAAATGAGCAGTTCTTC.

V is TRBV10-3 and J is TRBJ2-1, with 10 bases identical to TRBD2. Germline-derived CDR1 and CDR2 are ENHRY and SYGVKD. J lost 4 bases, V lost 3 bases, and 6 bases had no gene match. The CDR3 is 16 residues long. In nucleotides, the CDR3 is TGTGCCATCAGTGAAGATGGACTAGCGGCTTACAATGAGCAGTTCTTC. Its protein is CAISEDGLAAYNEQFF.

The genes are TRBV28 and TRBJ2-2; D is unclear. The CDR3 runs to 13 residues. Trimming pared 9 bases from V and 2 bases from J, leaving 10 bases between. CDR1 MDHEN and CDR2 SYDVKM come from the germline V gene. CDR3 coding DNA: TGTGCCAGTTCGACTGTTAACACCGGGGAGCTGTTTTTT. It yields the protein CASSTVNTGELFF.

J is TRBJ2-3 and V is TRBV25-1, with 8 bases that match TRBD2. This CDR3 is 14 amino acids long. The V gene's germline CDR1 is MGHDK and CDR2 SYGVNS. Trimming at V came to 3 bases and at J to 6 bases, leaving 5 bases not matched to a gene. The CDR3 region has the DNA TGTGCCAGCAGTGACACTAGCGGAGTGGATACGCAGTATTTT. Protein product: CASSDTSGVDTQYF.

CDR3 loop: CASSLGLAGHTDTQYF. The DNA for the CDR3 is TGTGCTAGTTCCTTAGGACTAGCGGGGCACACAGATACGCAGTATTTT. V gene TRBV12-5 combines with J gene TRBJ2-3, with 12 bases identical to TRBD2. CDR1 is LGHNT, CDR2 FRNRAP, per germline. The CDR3 is 16 amino acids. V was clipped by 8 bases and J by 2 bases; unmatched bases: 8.

The chain uses TRBV27 and TRBJ2-5; 12 bases line up with TRBD2. V dropped 5 bases and J dropped 4; count of bases not matched to a gene: 11. Germline V gives CDR1 MNHEY, CDR2 SMNVEV (reference sequence). This CDR3 has 17 amino acids. CDR3 DNA sequence: TGTGCCAGCAGTCCAGGACTAGCGGGAACCAGCCGAGAGACCCAGTACTTC. Amino acids: CASSPGLAGTSRETQYF.

The V call is TRBV11-2, the J call TRBJ2-1, with 7 bases that match TRBD2. The junction had 4 bases not matched to a gene; V was cut back by 2 bases and J by 3 bases. CDR3 size: 15 residues. Germline assignment: CDR1 SGHAT and CDR2 FQNNGV. The CDR3 DNA follows: TGTGCCAGCAGCTTATCCGGGACTATCTACAATGAGCAGTTCTTC. As protein: CASSLSGTIYNEQFF.

J is TRBJ1-5 and V is TRBV19; D is unclear. Trimming took 1 base from V and 5 from J, leaving 15 bases between them. Looked up from germline, CDR1 is LNHDA and CDR2 is SQIVND (reference sequence). CDR3 length equals 16 residues. CDR3 protein: CASSIGGPLADQPQHF. Here the CDR3 DNA reads TGTGCCAGTAGTATAGGTGGACCGTTAGCGGATCAGCCCCAGCATTTT.

This clone appeared a few times. The CDR3 region is CASRPLMNTEAFF. The CDR3 nucleotides are TGTGCCAGCAGACCTCTAATGAACACTGAAGCTTTCTTT. V is TRBV12-3 or TRBV12-4 and J is TRBJ1-1; D is unclear. V was trimmed by 6 bases and J by 0 bases, leaving 8 bases between them. CDR3 size: 13 residues.

This sequence joins TRBV4-1 and TRBJ2-2, with D possibly being TRBD1 or TRBD2 (5 bases each). V lost 4 bases to trimming and J lost 0 bases, with 21 bases between them. The CDR3 length is 19 residues. CDR1 is MGHRA, CDR2 YSYEKL, per germline. The CDR3 sequence is CASSPPSGTATPNTGELFF. The CDR3, as DNA: TGCGCCAGCAGCCCTCCGTCCGGGACGGCGACACCGAACACCGGGGAGCTGTTTTTT.

As concerns this clone: The junction does not match germline at one end; this may be a read error. The V gene is TRBV19, the J gene TRBJ1-5; D unresolved. Germline CDR1 is LNHDA and CDR2 is SQIVND (reference sequence). The CDR3 covers 12 residues. The CDR3 DNA reads TGTGCCAGTAGGCATAGCAACCAGCCCCAGCATTTT. Translating it yields CASRHSNQPQHF.

This chain connects TRBV5-1 to TRBJ1-2; a weak D match, TRBD1 (5 bases). V gave up 0 bases and J gave up 1 base, with 10 bases separating them. The CDR3 loop spans 15 amino acids. Germline V lookup: CDR1 SGHRS, CDR2 YFSETQ. CDR3 in DNA: TGCGCCAGCAGCTTGGAGGGGCAGGTTAACTATGGCTACACCTTC. Encoded protein: CASSLEGQVNYGYTF.